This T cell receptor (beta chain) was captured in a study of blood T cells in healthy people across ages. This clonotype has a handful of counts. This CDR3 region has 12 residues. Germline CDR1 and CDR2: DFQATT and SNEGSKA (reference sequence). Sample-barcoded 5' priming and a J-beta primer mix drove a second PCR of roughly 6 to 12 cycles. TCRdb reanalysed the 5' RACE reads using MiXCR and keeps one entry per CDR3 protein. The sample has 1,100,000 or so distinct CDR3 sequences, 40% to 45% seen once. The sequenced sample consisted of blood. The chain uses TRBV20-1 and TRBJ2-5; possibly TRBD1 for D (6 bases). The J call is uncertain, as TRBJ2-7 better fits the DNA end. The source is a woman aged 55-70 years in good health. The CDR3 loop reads CSARQGLYEQYF. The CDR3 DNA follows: TGCAGTGCTAGGCAGGGGTTATACGAGCAGTACTTC.